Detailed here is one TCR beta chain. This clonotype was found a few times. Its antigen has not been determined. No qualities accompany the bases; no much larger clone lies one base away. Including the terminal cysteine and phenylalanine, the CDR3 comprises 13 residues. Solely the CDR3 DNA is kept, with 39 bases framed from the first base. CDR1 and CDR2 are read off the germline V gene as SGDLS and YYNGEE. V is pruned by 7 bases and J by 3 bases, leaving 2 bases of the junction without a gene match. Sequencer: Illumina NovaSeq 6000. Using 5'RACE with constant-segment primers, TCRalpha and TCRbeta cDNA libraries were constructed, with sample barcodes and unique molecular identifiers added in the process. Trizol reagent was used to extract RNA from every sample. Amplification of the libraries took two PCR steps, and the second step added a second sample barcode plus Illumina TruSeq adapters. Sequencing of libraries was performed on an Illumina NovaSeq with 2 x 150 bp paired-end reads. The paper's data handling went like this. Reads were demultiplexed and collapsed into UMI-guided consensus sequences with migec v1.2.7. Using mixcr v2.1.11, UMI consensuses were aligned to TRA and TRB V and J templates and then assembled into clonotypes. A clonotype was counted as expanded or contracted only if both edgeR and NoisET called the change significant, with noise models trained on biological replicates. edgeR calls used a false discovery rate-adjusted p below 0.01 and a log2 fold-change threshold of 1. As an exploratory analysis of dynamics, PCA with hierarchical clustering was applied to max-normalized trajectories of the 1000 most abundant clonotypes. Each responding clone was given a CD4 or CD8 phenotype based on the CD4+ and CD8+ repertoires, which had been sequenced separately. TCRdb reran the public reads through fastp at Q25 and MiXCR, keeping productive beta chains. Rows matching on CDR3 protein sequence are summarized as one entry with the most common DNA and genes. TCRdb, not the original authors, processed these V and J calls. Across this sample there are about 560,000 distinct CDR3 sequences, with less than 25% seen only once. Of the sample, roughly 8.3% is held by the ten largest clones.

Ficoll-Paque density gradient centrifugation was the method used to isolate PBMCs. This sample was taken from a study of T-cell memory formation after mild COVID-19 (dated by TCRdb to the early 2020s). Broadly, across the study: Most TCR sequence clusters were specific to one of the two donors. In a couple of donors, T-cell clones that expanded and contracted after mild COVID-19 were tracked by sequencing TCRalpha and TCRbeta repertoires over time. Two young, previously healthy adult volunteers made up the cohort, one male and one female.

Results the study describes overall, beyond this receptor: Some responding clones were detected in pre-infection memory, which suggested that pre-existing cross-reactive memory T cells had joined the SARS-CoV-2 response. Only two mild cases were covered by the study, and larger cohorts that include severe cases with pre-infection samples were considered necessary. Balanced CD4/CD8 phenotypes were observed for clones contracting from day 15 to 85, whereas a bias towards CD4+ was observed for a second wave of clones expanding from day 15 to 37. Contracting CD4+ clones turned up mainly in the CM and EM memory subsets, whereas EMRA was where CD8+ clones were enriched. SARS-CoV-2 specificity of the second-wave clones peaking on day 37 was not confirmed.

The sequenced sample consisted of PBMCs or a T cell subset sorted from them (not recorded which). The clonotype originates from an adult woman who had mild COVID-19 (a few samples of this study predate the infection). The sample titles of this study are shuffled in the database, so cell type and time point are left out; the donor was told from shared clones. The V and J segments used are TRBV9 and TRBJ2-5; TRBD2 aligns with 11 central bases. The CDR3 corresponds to CASPGLAEETQYF. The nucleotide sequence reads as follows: TGTGCCAGCCCGGGACTAGCGGAAGAGACCCAGTACTTC.